This section outlines one T cell receptor beta chain sequence together with its context. Which antigen it targets is not known. Base qualities were left out, and no much larger clone turns up one base away. The entry originates in a study of T-cell memory formation after mild COVID-19 (TCRdb year 2021). For the wider study: TCR sequence clusters from the two donors were largely donor specific. In a couple of donors, T-cell clones that expanded and contracted after mild COVID-19 were tracked by sequencing TCRalpha and TCRbeta repertoires over time. Two young, previously healthy adult volunteers, one female and one male, were included in the cohort. General findings and caveats noted by the study authors: Some responding clones were detected in pre-infection memory, which suggested that pre-existing cross-reactive memory T cells had joined the SARS-CoV-2 response. From day 15 to 85, contracting clones showed balanced CD4/CD8 phenotypes, whereas a second wave of clones that expanded from day 15 to 37 leaned towards CD4+. SARS-CoV-2 specificity was not confirmed for the second-wave clones peaking on day 37. The study covered only a couple of mild cases, and larger cohorts including severe cases with pre-infection samples were considered necessary. Contracting CD4+ clones appeared mostly in the CM and EM memory subsets, whereas CD8+ clones were enriched in EMRA.

The sequencer listed for this sample is Illumina NovaSeq 6000. TCRalpha and TCRbeta cDNA libraries were constructed by 5'RACE with constant-segment primers, with sample barcodes and unique molecular identifiers being introduced. RNA was extracted from every sample with Trizol reagent. Libraries were amplified in two PCR steps, with a second sample barcode and Illumina TruSeq adapters added in the second step. Sequencing of the libraries was done on an Illumina NovaSeq, producing 2 x 150 bp paired-end reads. The paper's data handling went like this. Demultiplexing of reads and collapsing into UMI-guided consensus sequences were performed with migec v1.2.7. With mixcr v2.1.11, UMI consensuses were aligned to TRA and TRB V and J templates and assembled into clonotypes. A clonotype was counted as expanded or contracted only if both edgeR and NoisET called the change significant, with noise models trained on biological replicates. For edgeR calls, the thresholds were a false discovery rate-adjusted p below 0.01 and a log2 fold-change of 1. As an exploratory analysis of dynamics, PCA with hierarchical clustering was applied to max-normalized trajectories of the 1000 most abundant clonotypes. The CD4 or CD8 phenotype of responding clones was assigned using the separately sequenced CD4+ and CD8+ repertoires. TCRdb itself trimmed the public reads at Q25 with fastp, ran MiXCR and retained productive beta chains. Here each entry gathers all rows of one CDR3 protein and keeps the most common genes and DNA. TCRdb, not the authors, supplied the V and J calls. Across this sample there are around 390,000 distinct CDR3 sequences, with more than 15% seen only once. The ten largest clones add up to about a fifth of the sample.

Ficoll-Paque density gradient centrifugation was the method used to isolate PBMCs. The CDR3, cysteine through phenylalanine, is 13 amino acids long. Just CDR3 DNA is preserved here, 39 bases in frame from base 1. The germline V gene yields SGHDT for CDR1 and YYEEEE for CDR2. V was cut back by 4 bases and J by 3 bases, leaving a gap of 10 bases between them. The rearrangement joined TRBV5-6 to TRBJ2-5; TRBD1 is perhaps the D gene, given 6 matching bases. The TCR sequence derives from a young man who had mild COVID-19 (a few samples of this study predate the infection). The sample titles of this study are shuffled in the database, so cell type and time point are left out; the donor was told from shared clones. What was sequenced was PBMCs or a T cell subset sorted from them (not recorded which). Here the CDR3 is given as CASSRDTEETQYF. The nucleotides are TGTGCCAGCAGCCGGGACACGGAAGAGACCCAGTACTTC.